The source of this TCR beta chain is a study of CD4 T cells in relation to SARS-CoV-2 and coronaviruses. Data came from immunoSEQ multiplex PCR; TCRdb stores just in-frame clones and leaves some out. The profile shows approximately 36,000 clones, under 85% of them singletons. This CDR3 is built from 14 residues. V gave up 0 bases and J gave up 5 bases, with 8 bases separating them. CDR1 is MNHEY, CDR2 SMNVEV, per germline (reference sequence). General study findings and limits: In around 67% of donors, memory CD4+ clonotypes crossrecognized SARS-CoV-2 and at least one common cold coronavirus spike.

Turning to this clone: Its antigen remains unidentified.

V usage is TRBV27 and J usage is TRBJ1-5; no firm D call. The sequence was obtained from an adult with COVID-19. What was sequenced was memory CD4+ T cells from PBMCs, cultured in vitro. The CDR3 here is CASSLSLSHQPQHF. CDR3 DNA sequence: TGTGCCAGCAGTTTATCGTTATCACATCAGCCCCAGCATTTT.